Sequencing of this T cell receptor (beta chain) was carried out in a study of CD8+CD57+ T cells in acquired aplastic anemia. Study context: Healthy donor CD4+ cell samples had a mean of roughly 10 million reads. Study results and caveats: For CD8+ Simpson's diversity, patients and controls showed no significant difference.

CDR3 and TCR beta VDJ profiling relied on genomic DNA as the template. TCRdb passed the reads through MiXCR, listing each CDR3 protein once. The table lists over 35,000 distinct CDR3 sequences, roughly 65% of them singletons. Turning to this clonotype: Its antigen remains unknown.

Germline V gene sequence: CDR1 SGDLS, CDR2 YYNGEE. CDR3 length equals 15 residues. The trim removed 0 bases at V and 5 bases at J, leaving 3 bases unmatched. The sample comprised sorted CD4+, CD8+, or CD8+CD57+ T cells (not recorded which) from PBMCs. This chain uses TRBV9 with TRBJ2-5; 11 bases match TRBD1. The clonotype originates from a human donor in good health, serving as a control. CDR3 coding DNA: TGTGCCAGCAGCGTAGCAGGGACAGGGGGGGAGACCCAGTACTTC. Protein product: CASSVAGTGGETQYF.